Sequencing of this TCR beta chain was carried out in a study of shared clonotypes between healthy human individuals. Study-level background: CD4 naive and memory got three plates each, CD8 naive two, CD8 memory one.

A remark on this clone: The antigen is undetermined.

Study-wide points: Generation probabilities of non-shared clonotypes were lower (relative to those shared by all four donors).

The run depth of the assay was deep. Sequenced by immunoSEQ multiplex PCR; TCRdb stores in-frame clones only, minus some. This table holds about 2.1 million clones, about 92% found once. Naive CD8 populations comprised CD45RO-negative cells positively selected for CCR7, excluding terminally differentiated effector memory CD45RA+ cells. This CDR3 region has 11 residues. The germline gives CDR1 SQVTM, CDR2 ANQGSEA. Trimming removed 7 bases at V and 14 bases at J, with 18 bases between. This sequence joins TRBV29-1 and TRBJ2-1; D uncertain. Sequenced: naive CD8+ T cells from PBMCs. This TCR was recovered from a man between 18 and 35 years old in good health. Some clones in this sample may be carry-over from other donors' samples. The CDR3 nucleotides are TGCAGCGGCGTCAGTTCCCCAGAGGAGTTCTTC. This sequence encodes CSGVSSPEEFF.